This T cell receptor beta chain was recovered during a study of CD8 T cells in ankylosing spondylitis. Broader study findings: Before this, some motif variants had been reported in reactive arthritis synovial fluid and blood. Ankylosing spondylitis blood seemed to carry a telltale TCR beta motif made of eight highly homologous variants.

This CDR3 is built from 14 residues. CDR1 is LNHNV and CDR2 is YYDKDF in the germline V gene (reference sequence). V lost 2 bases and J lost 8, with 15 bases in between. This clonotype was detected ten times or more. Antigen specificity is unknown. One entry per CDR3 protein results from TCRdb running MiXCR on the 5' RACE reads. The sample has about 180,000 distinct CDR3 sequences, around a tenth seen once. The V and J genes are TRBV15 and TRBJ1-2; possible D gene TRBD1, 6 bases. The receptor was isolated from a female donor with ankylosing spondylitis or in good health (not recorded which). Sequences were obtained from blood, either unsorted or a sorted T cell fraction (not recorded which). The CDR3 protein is CATSRLGAVYGYTF. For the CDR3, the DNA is TGTGCCACCAGCAGACTGGGGGCGGTTTACGGCTACACCTTC. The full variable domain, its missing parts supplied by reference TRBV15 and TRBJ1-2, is DAMVIQNPRYQVTQFGKPVTLSCSQTLNHNVMYWYQQKSSQAPKLLFHYYDKDFNNEADTPDNFQSRRPNTSFCFLDIRSPGLGDTAMYLCATSRLGAVYGYTFGSGTRLTVV.